Detailed here is one T cell receptor beta chain. Ten or more counts support this clonotype. Its target antigen remains unknown. Base qualities are missing; no much larger clone stands one base away. These data come from a study of neurological immune-mediated disorders (dated by TCRdb to between 2018 and 2021). In terms of the full investigation: Peripheral blood TCR-beta repertoires from HTLV-I-associated myelopathy (HAM/TSP) patients, multiple sclerosis patients and healthy controls were compared by UMI-based sequencing. The cohort comprised 68 subjects: some 15 HAM/TSP patients, around 34 multiple sclerosis patients and 20 or so healthy controls. Alongside PBMC samples, the set of more than 80 TCR-beta libraries contained longitudinal samples, technical triplicates, and paired CD4+ and CD8+ T-cell subsets that had been sorted.

cDNA synthesis used template-switch 5'RACE with a primer carrying a 10-nucleotide random unique molecular identifier tagging each TCR transcript. Every sequencing run yielded over 170 million TCR-beta sequences covering 15-18 subjects. The RNeasy kit was used for extraction of total RNA. TCR-beta VDJ regions were amplified with primers for the TCR constant region and the 5'RACE anchor, using the KAPA Real-time Library Amplification kit. Sample indexes and Illumina adaptors were added in a first PCR, and a second PCR then increased library yield. After Ampure bead purification, the TCR product of roughly 650 bp was size-selected on a 2% E-gel SizeSelection system. Before pooling, libraries had their quality checked on a Bioanalyzer, their concentration measured with Qubit, and their quantity determined with the Kapa Library Quantification kit. An Illumina HiSeq 2500 sequenced the libraries paired-end 2 x 150 bp. To increase sequence diversity, about 25-31% phiX was spiked into each library pool. As for how the authors treated the data: The quality-filtered reads were processed with the UMI-based MiGEC pipeline, whose error correction step removed more than 85% of the raw TCR sequences. IMGT germline references were used for aligning VDJ genes, and each clonotype was defined as a unique CDR3 amino acid sequence together with its V-J genes. Clonal expansion, Shannon diversity and CDR3 relatedness (CalcPairwiseDistances, ClusterSamples) were evaluated with VDJtools, and phylogenetic trees were built with CLCbio workbench. Using coefficient-of-variation modelling across technical triplicates, the study counted a clone as expanded if it had at least 8 unique UMIs. TCRdb cleaned the public reads at Q25 with fastp, built clones with MiXCR and kept in-frame beta chains. Records with the same CDR3 protein are collapsed into one entry carrying the most frequent genes and DNA. What appears here as the V and J calls and clone size reflects TCRdb's work, not the paper's. The sample table lists around 40,000 distinct CDR3 sequences, approximately 11% of them with a count of one. The ten largest clones capture roughly 1.2% of the sample.

The healthy controls were volunteers from a blood bank in Maryland, USA. For unsorted PBMC libraries, 2 million PBMCs were used after storage in RNAlater at -80 degrees C until RNA extraction. Peripheral blood was subjected to Ficoll-Hypaque density gradient centrifugation to isolate PBMCs, which were then cryopreserved in liquid nitrogen. Summary of the overall study and its limitations: No identical CDR3 amino acid sequences were found to be shared among expanded clones across subjects, suggesting that TCR-beta repertoires were private in all groups. The highest TCR clonal expansion was observed in HAM/TSP patients, whereas the lowest was observed in MS patients, even when compared with healthy controls.

V sheds 5 bases and J sheds 0 bases, leaving 5 bases between their ends. The CDR3 has 13 amino acids, counting the end cysteine and phenylalanine. The DNA shown is the 39-base CDR3, in frame from base 1. The source of this sequence is a female donor in good health. The chain couples TRBV12-3 or TRBV12-4 to TRBJ2-4, with the D gene uncertain. Sequencing was done on a sample of PBMCs. CDR3 protein: CASSALAKNIQYF. The DNA sequence reads TGTGCCAGCAGTGCCCTAGCCAAAAACATTCAGTACTTC.